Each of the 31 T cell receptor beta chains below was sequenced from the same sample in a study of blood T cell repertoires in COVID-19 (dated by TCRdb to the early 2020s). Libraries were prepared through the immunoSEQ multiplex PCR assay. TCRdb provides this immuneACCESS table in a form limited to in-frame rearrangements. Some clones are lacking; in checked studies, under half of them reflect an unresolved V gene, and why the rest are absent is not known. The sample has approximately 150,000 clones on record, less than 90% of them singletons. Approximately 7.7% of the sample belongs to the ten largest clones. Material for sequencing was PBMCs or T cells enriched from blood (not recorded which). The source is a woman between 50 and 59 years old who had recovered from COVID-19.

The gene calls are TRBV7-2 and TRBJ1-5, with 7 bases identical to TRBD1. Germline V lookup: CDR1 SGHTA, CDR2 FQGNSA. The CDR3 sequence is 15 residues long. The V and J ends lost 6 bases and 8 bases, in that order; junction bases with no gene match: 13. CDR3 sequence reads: CASRRGTVAAEPQHF. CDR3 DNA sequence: TGTGCCAGCAGACGGGGGACAGTCGCAGCGGAGCCCCAGCATTTT.

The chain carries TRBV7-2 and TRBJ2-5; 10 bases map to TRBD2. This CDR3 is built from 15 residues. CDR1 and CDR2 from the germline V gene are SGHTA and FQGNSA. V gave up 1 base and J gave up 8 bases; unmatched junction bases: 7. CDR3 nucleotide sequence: TGTGCCAGCAGCTTAGAGAGGCTAGCGGGGGTAACCCAGTACTTC. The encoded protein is CASSLERLAGVTQYF.

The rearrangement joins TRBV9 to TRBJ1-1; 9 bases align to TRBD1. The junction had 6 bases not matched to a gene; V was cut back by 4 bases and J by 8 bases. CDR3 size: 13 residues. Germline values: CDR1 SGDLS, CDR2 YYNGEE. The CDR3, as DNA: TGTGCCAGCAGCTTGGGGACAGGGAAAGAAGCTTTCTTT. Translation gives CASSLGTGKEAFF.

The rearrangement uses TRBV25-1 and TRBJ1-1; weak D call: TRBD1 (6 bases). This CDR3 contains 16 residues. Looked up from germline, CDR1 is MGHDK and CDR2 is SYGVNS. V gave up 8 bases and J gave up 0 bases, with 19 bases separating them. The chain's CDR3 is CASDTTGPTMNTEAFF. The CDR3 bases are TGTGCCAGCGACACGACAGGCCCTACAATGAACACTGAAGCTTTCTTT.

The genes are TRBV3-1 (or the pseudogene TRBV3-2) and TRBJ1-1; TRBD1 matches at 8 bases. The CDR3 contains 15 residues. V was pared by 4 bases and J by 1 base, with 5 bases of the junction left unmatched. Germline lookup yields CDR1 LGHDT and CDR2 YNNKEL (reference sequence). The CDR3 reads CASSPWTGQNTEAFF. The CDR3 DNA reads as TGTGCCAGCAGCCCGTGGACAGGGCAGAACACTGAAGCTTTCTTT.

CDR3 in amino acids: CASSQGGSGANVLTF. CDR3 nucleotides: TGTGCCAGCAGTCAAGGGGGTTCTGGGGCCAACGTCCTGACTTTC. The chain uses TRBV11-2 and TRBJ2-6; the D gene is possibly TRBD1 (6 bases). Germline V CDR1 and CDR2: SGHAT, FQNNGV. V lost 6 bases, J lost 1 base, and 10 bases lay in between. This CDR3 is 15 amino acids long.

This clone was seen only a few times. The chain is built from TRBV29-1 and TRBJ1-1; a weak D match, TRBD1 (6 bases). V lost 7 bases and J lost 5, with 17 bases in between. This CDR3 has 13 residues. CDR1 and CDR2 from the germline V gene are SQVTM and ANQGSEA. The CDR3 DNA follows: TGCAGCGCCACGGCTAGGGGGAAAACTGAAGCTTTCTTT. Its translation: CSATARGKTEAFF. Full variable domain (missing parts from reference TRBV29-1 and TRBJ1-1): SAVISQKPSRDICQRGTSLTIQCQVDSQVTMMFWYRQQPGQSLTLIATANQGSEATYESGFVIDKFPISRPNLTFSTLTVSNMSPEDSSIYLCSATARGKTEAFFGQGTRLTVV.

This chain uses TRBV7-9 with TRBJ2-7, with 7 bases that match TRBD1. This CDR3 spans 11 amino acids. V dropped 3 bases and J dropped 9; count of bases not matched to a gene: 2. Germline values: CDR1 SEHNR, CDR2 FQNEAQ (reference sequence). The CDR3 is CASSFGQVQYF. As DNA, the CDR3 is TGTGCCAGCAGCTTCGGACAGGTGCAGTACTTC.

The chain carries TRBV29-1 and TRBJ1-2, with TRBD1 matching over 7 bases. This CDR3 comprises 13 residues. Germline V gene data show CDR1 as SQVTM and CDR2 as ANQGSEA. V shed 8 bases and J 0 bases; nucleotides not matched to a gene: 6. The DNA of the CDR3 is TGCAGCATACAAACAGGGGCTAACTATGGCTACACCTTC. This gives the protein CSIQTGANYGYTF.

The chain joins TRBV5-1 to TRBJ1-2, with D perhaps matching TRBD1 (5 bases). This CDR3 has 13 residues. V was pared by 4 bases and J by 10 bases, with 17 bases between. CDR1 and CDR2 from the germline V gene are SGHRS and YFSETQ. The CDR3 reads CASSLRTGFDYTF. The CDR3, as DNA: TGCGCCAGCAGCCTACGCACAGGATTTGACTACACCTTC.

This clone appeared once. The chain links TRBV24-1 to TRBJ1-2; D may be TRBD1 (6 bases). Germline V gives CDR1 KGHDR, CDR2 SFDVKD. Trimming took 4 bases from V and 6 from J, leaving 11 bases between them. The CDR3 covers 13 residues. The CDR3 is CATSDPGTHGYTF. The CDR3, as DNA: TGTGCCACCAGTGACCCCGGGACACATGGCTACACCTTC.

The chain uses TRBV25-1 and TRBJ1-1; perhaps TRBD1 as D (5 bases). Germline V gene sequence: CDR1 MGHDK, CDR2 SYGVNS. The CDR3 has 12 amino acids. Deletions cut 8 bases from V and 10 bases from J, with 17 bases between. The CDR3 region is CASGGIGARAFF. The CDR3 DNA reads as TGTGCCAGCGGGGGGATAGGGGCGCGAGCTTTCTTT.

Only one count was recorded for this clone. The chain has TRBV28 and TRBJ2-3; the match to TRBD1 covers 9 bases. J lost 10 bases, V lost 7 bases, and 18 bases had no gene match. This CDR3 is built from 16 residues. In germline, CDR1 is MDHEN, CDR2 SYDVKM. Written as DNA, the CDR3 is TGTGCCAGCAAGGCCTCCGGGACAGGGTTCAACAAGGCGCAGTATTTT. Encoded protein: CASKASGTGFNKAQYF.

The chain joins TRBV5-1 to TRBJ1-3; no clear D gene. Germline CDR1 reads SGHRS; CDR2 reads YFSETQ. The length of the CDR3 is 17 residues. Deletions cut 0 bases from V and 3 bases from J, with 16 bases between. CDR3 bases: TGCGCCAGCAGCTTGGGCTTAGGTTTAGGAGGTGGAAACACCATATATTTT. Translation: CASSLGLGLGGGNTIYF.

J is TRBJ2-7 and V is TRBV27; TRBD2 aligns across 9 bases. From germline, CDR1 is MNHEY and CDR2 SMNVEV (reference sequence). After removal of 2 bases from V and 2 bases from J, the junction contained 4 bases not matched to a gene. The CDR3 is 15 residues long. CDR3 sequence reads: CASSLKAGGAYEQYF. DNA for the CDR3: TGTGCCAGCAGTTTAAAAGCGGGGGGCGCCTACGAGCAGTACTTC.

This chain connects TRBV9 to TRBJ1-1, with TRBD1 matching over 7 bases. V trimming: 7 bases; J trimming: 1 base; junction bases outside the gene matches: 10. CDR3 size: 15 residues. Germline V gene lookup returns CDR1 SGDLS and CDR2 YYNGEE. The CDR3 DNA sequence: TGTGCCAGCTGTGTCGGGCAGGGGGGGAACACTGAAGCTTTCTTT. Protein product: CASCVGQGGNTEAFF.

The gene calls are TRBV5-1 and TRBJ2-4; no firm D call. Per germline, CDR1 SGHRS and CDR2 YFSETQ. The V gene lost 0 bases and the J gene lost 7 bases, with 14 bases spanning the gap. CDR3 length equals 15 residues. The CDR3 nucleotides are TGCGCCAGCAGCTTGGCCGGTCCCCCCGGTAACATTCAGTACTTC. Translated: CASSLAGPPGNIQYF.

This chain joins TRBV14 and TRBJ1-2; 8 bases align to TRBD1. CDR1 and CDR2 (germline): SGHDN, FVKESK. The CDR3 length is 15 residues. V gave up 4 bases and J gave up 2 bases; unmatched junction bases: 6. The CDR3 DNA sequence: TGTGCCAGCAGCCTGGTTGGGACAGGAAACTATGGCTACACCTTC. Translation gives CASSLVGTGNYGYTF.

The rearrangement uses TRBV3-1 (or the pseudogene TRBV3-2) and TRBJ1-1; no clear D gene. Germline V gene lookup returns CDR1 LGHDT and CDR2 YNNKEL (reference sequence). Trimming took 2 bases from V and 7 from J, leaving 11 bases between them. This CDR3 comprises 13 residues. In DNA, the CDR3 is TGTGCCAGCAGCCAACGGGGATCAAGTGAAGCTTTCTTT. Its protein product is CASSQRGSSEAFF.

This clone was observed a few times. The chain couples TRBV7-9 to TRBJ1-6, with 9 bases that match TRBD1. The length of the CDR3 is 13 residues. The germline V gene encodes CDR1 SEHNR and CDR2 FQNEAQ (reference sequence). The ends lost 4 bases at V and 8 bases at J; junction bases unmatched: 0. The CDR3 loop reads CASSWDRDSPLHF. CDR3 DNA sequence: TGTGCCAGCAGCTGGGACAGGGATTCACCCCTCCACTTT.

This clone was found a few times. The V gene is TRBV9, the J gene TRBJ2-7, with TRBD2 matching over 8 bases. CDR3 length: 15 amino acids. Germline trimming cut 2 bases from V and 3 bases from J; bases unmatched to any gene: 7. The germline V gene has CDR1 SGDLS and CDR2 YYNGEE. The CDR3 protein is CASSVRGVPGYEQYF. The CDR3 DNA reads TGTGCCAGCAGCGTGCGGGGGGTCCCGGGCTACGAGCAGTACTTC.

CDR3 residues: CASRTRGDTGELFF. The CDR3 DNA sequence: TGTGCCAGTAGAACGCGGGGGGACACCGGGGAGCTGTTTTTT. The chain employs TRBV19 and TRBJ2-2, with 8 bases identical to TRBD2. Unmatched junction bases numbered 3, after V lost 6 bases and J lost 3 bases. CDR1 is LNHDA, CDR2 SQIVND, per germline (reference sequence). The CDR3 loop spans 14 amino acids.

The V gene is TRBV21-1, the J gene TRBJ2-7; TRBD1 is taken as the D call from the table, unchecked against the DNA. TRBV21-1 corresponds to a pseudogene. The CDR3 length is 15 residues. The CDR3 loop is CASVYRDSGPYEQYF. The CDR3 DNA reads TGTGCCAGCGTCTACCGGGACAGCGGCCCCTACGAGCAGTACTTC.

DNA of the CDR3: TGTGCCAGCAGCCAAGTCGATCAGCCCCAGCATTTT. This translates into CASSQVDQPQHF. The chain combines TRBV4-2 with TRBJ1-5; D uncertain. The V and J ends lost 1 base and 5 bases respectively, with 3 bases between them. This CDR3 is built from 12 residues. Looked up from germline, CDR1 is LGHNA and CDR2 is YNFKEQ.

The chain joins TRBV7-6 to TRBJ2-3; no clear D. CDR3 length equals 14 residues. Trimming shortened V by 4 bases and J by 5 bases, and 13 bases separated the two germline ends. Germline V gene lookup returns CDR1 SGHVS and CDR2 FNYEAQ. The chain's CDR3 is CASSWRRTVDTQYF. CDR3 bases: TGTGCCAGCAGCTGGCGGCGAACGGTAGATACGCAGTATTTT. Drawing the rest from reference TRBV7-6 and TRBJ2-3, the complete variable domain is GAGVSQSPRYKVTKRGQDVALRCDPISGHVSLYWYRQALGQGPEFLTYFNYEAQQDKSGLPNDRFSAERPEGSISTLTIQRTEQRDSAMYRCASSWRRTVDTQYFGPGTRLTVL.

CDR3 protein: CASSLRGRPEAFF. Written as DNA, the CDR3 is TGTGCCAGCAGCTTACGGGGGAGGCCTGAAGCTTTCTTT. This chain joins TRBV7-2 and TRBJ1-1; a weak D match, TRBD1 (5 bases). From germline, CDR1 is SGHTA and CDR2 FQGNSA. The CDR3 sequence is 13 residues long. V was shortened by 2 bases and J by 6 bases, with 10 bases between the two germline ends.

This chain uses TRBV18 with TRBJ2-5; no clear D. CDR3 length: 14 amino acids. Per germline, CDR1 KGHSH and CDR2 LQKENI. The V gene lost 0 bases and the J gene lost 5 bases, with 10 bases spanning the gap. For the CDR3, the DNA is TGTGCCAGCTCACCACCGAGTCTCCCCGAGACCCAGTACTTC. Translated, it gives CASSPPSLPETQYF. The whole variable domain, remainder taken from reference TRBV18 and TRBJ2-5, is NAGVMQNPRHLVRRRGQEARLRCSPMKGHSHVYWYRQLPEEGLKFMVYLQKENIIDESGMPKERFSAEFPKEGPSILRIQQVVRGDSAAYFCASSPPSLPETQYFGPGTRLLVL.

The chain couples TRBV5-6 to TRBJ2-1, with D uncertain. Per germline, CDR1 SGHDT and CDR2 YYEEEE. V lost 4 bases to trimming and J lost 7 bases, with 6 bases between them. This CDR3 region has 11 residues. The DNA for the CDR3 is TGTGCCAGCAGCACACAGAATGAGCAGTTCTTC. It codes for CASSTQNEQFF.

The CDR3 region is CASSSGQNKGYGYTF. DNA for the CDR3: TGCGCCAGCAGCTCGGGACAGAATAAGGGATATGGCTACACCTTC. This chain joins TRBV4-1 and TRBJ1-2, with 7 bases aligning to TRBD1. V lost 5 bases and J lost 5; bases outside the gene matches: 11. The CDR3 is 15 amino acids. Germline values: CDR1 MGHRA, CDR2 YSYEKL.

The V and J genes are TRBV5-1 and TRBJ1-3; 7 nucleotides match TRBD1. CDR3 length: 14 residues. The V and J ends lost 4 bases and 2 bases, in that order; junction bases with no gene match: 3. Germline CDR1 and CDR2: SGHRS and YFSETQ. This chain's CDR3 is CASSPGTAGNTIYF. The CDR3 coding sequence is TGCGCCAGCAGCCCGGGGACAGCTGGAAACACCATATATTTT.

This chain's CDR3 is CASSSTRDRGTDTQYF. In DNA form, the CDR3 reads TGTGCCAGCAGCTCTACCAGGGACAGGGGAACAGATACGCAGTATTTT. The V gene is TRBV7-3, the J gene TRBJ2-3; 10 positions agree with TRBD1. The CDR3 length is 16 residues. V trimming: 4 bases; J trimming: 3 bases; junction bases outside the gene matches: 7. Germline V gives CDR1 SGHTA, CDR2 FQGTGA.